This section outlines one TCR beta chain sequence together with its context. Its antigen is not yet known. No base-level quality is on record; no much larger clone is a single base apart. The sample originates from a study of shared clonotypes between healthy human individuals (dated by TCRdb to between 2020 and 2021). Describing the broader study: The cohort included a few men and two women between 18 and 49 years of age. Per donor, three plates each were used for CD4 naive and CD4 memory, two for CD8 naive, and one for CD8 memory. To estimate repertoire size and how much clonotype sharing occurs between individuals, the study deeply sequenced the blood TCR repertoires of about five healthy adults. To increase sequencing depth and limit assay-specific biases, different laboratories used diverse techniques to prepare libraries and sequence TCR repertoires. Per donor, leukapheresis produced somewhere between about 0.85 and 8.9 billion PBMCs.

General findings and caveats noted by the study authors: Compared with non-shared clonotypes, the clonotypes found in all four sorted-subset donors had higher generation probabilities. Because the study included only a small number of donors, the genetic and exposure-history diversity represented was limited. Estimated clonotype richness was generally larger for naive than for memory subsets. Even with the large sequencing depth, rarefaction of the sorted-subset datasets indicated that sequencing was incomplete. Sharing across a few donors was observed for approximately 5% of naive CD4, over 3% of naive CD8, 2% to 2.5% of memory CD4, and roughly 0.4% of memory CD8 clonotypes. Sampling was limited to blood, and TCR repertoires in tissue likely differ from TCR repertoires in blood. Pairwise subsampling indicated that sequencing depth was expected to affect the degree of clonotype sharing among donors.

CD8 naive samples were CD45RO-negative cells positively selected for CCR7, giving a CD45RA+CCR7+ population that excluded TemRA cells. The donors were healthy, HIV-negative adults with no recently reported acute infections or vaccinations. All donors were Caucasian adults living in Nashville, Tennessee, USA. After blood collection by leukapheresis, PBMCs were isolated using Ficoll-Histopaque density gradient centrifugation and then cryopreserved in the vapor phase of liquid nitrogen. Analytical flow cytometry was used to check the purity and quantity of every magnetically sorted T cell population. Genomic DNA was isolated from each sorted fraction and quantified by UV absorbance on a Nanodrop 2000c. Using the deep immunoSEQ assay, TCR CDR3 regions were amplified from genomic DNA by multiplex PCR. For each cell subset, the extracted genomic DNA was distributed evenly across all wells of several immunoSEQ 96-well plates, and each plate served as one replicate. For sorted subsets, each replicate PCR was loaded with 150 to 250 ng genomic DNA, equivalent to 25,000 to 35,000 T cell genomes. Purified libraries were measured with a Qubit 3.0 fluorometer, size-checked on a Bioanalyzer 2100, and measured again with the KAPA Library Quantification kit. A separate single-read 150-cycle Illumina NextSeq 550 flow cell was used to sequence each immunoSEQ 96-well plate. As for the original processing: Because the immunoSEQ output included only junctional sequences and no quality scores, the filtering could not be the same as the filtering used for full-length reads. To assign V/J genes and CDR3, sequences were annotated against IMGT germline references using PyIR, a Python wrapper for IgBLAST v1.9. Reads were filtered out if the reads had weak V/J assignments (E-value above 1e-6), no CDR3, stop codons, out-of-frame junctions, or ambiguous translated residues. V3J clonotypes were defined as sequences sharing an identical inferred V gene, J gene, and CDR3 amino acid sequence. Percentage overlap between repertoires was computed as shared unique clonotypes divided by the size of the smaller repertoire. RTK rarefaction, the Chao1 estimator, and Recon v2.1 estimates of unobserved clonotypes were used to assess repertoire richness. Generation probabilities for all TCRbeta clonotypes obtained by the gDNA method from a handful of donors were computed using OLGA. TCRdb re-hosts the immuneACCESS table, in-frame sequences only. Its copies lack some clones; in the studies checked, an unresolved V gene accounts for under half of them, and the cause for the rest is not known. V and J calls and clone size are given by that table; D and trimming were obtained from the DNA. The sample table records 1.5 million to 2.5 million clones; just under 95% of these occur just once. The ten largest clones represent less than 1.5% of the sample.

At the junction V is shortened by 0 bases and J by 4 bases; bases outside the gene matches: 8. The germline V gene supplies CDR1 SNHLY and CDR2 FYNNEI. The CDR3 contains 18 residues, cysteine and phenylalanine counted. The CDR3 DNA has 54 bases and is translated from base 1. The sequence derives from a man younger than 35 in good health. Sequences were obtained from naive CD8+ T cells sorted from blood. What this sample's cell subset or site label stands for: CD45RA+CCR7+. The rearrangement joined TRBV2 to TRBJ2-3, with 12 middle bases fitting TRBD1. The DNA sequence is given as TGTGCCAGCAGTGAAGCGCTTCTGGGACAGGGGGCGGCAGATACGCAGTATTTT. Its protein product is CASSEALLGQGAADTQYF.